The 18 T cell receptor beta chains listed next were all sequenced from one sample in a study of T cell responses to AZD1222 COVID-19 vaccine. The data were produced by immunoSEQ multiplex PCR, yet TCRdb's version contains in-frame clones alone and is incomplete. The data show 100,000 to 130,000 clones, roughly 89% seen once. Source: peripheral blood, taken on day 0 of MenACWY control vaccination. Source of these receptors: an adult in good health.

The chain couples TRBV4-1 to TRBJ2-3; 13 bases are shared with TRBD2. The CDR3 has 14 residues. J was trimmed by 5 bases and V by 5 bases; bases with no gene match: 1. Germline CDR1 reads MGHRA; CDR2 reads YSYEKL. The chain's CDR3 is CASSTSGGEDTQYF. In nucleotides, the CDR3 is TGCGCCAGCAGCACTAGCGGGGGGGAAGATACGCAGTATTTT.

The chain employs TRBV4-3 and TRBJ2-7, with D unclear. Trimming removed 1 base from V and 1 base from J, with 11 bases in between. This CDR3 contains 15 residues. Germline V CDR1 and CDR2: LGHNA, YSLEER. The DNA of the CDR3 is TGCGCCAGCAGCCAAGTGGCGGCCGGATCCTACGAGCAGTACTTC. Its protein product is CASSQVAAGSYEQYF.

The chain combines TRBV6-5 with TRBJ2-3; 11 nucleotides agree with TRBD1. The CDR3 loop spans 14 amino acids. The germline gives CDR1 MNHEY, CDR2 SVGAGI. Trimming removed 4 bases from V and 3 bases from J; junction bases left unmatched: 0. The CDR3 nucleotides are TGTGCCAGCAGTTGGGACAGGGGGACAGATACGCAGTATTTT. Its protein is CASSWDRGTDTQYF.

The chain links TRBV7-2 to TRBJ1-2; 11 bases match TRBD1. Losses at the gene ends were 5 bases for V and 7 bases for J; bases not matched to a gene: 9. This CDR3 is built from 15 residues. Germline-derived CDR1 and CDR2 are SGHTA and FQGNSA. CDR3 region: CASSPPGTGGAGYTF. Written as DNA, the CDR3 is TGTGCCAGCAGCCCCCCCGGGACAGGGGGGGCTGGCTACACCTTC.

The V gene is TRBV7-8, the J gene TRBJ2-3; either TRBD1 or TRBD2 may supply D (5 bases each). The V gene lost 6 bases and the J gene lost 6 bases, with 19 bases spanning the gap. CDR3 length: 15 amino acids. Germline V CDR1 and CDR2: SGHVS, FQNEAQ. CDR3 sequence (DNA): TGTGCCAGCAGGCTGGGGGTTATGGCCGACGATACGCAGTATTTT. This sequence encodes CASRLGVMADDTQYF.

This chain connects TRBV12-3 or TRBV12-4 to TRBJ1-6; D unclear. The CDR3 consists of 13 residues. Trimming cost V 7 bases and J 11 bases, with 15 bases left between them. The CDR3 DNA sequence: TGTGCCAGCACTCCCGACTGGGGAGCACCCCTCCACTTT. This translates into CASTPDWGAPLHF.

The chain links TRBV27 to TRBJ1-1; D call uncertain. Per the germline V gene, CDR1 is MNHEY and CDR2 is SMNVEV (reference sequence). The CDR3 length is 13 residues. Trimming stripped 10 bases from V and 7 bases from J, with 19 bases between. As DNA, the CDR3 is TGTGCCACCCGGGGAGCGGGGAACCTTGAAGCTTTCTTT. This sequence encodes CATRGAGNLEAFF.

The chain uses TRBV10-3 and TRBJ1-4; D is ambiguous. The V end lost 5 bases, the J end lost 4 bases, and 11 bases lay between the germline ends. CDR3 length: 14 amino acids. The V gene's germline CDR1 is ENHRY and CDR2 SYGVKD. CDR3 coding DNA: TGTGCCATCAGTCCCTGGGAGGGTAATGAAAAACTGTTTTTT. Its translation: CAISPWEGNEKLFF.

The chain carries TRBV11-2 and TRBJ2-3; TRBD2 matches 12 bases. J was trimmed by 4 bases and V by 5 bases; bases with no gene match: 7. This CDR3 contains 16 residues. CDR1 is SGHAT and CDR2 is FQNNGV in the germline V gene. The CDR3 nucleotides read TGTGCCAGCAGCGGCTGGGCTAGCGGGGGGGCAGATACGCAGTATTTT. Amino acid sequence: CASSGWASGGADTQYF. The full variable domain, rest sourced from reference TRBV11-2 and TRBJ2-3, is EAGVAQSPRYKIIEKRQSVAFWCNPISGHATLYWYQQILGQGPKLLIQFQNNGVVDDSQLPKDRFSAERLKGVDSTLKIQPAKLEDSAVYLCASSGWASGGADTQYFGPGTRLTVL.

This clone occurred once. The rearrangement uses TRBV15 and TRBJ2-7; maybe TRBD2 (6 bases). The germline V and J ends were trimmed by 0 bases and 4 bases, with 13 bases remaining between them. Germline lookup yields CDR1 LNHNV and CDR2 YYDKDF (reference sequence). The CDR3 runs 15 residues. The CDR3 loop is CATSRDLGGKYEQYF. CDR3 in DNA: TGTGCCACCAGCAGAGATCTTGGCGGGAAATACGAGCAGTACTTC.

This sequence joins TRBV7-9 and TRBJ2-3; a possible D gene is TRBD2 (6 bases). This CDR3 is 17 amino acids long. Germline CDR1 is SEHNR and CDR2 is FQNEAQ (reference sequence). V was shortened by 0 bases and J by 2 bases, with 15 bases between the two germline ends. The DNA for the CDR3 is TGTGCCAGCAGCTTAGCGGGACTCCCCCTCCCCACAGATACGCAGTATTTT. Protein sequence: CASSLAGLPLPTDTQYF.

This clone was observed once. The chain carries TRBV9 and TRBJ2-2, with 7 bases lining up with TRBD2. Germline lookup yields CDR1 SGDLS and CDR2 YYNGEE. This CDR3 is 18 amino acids long. V lost 3 bases and J lost 1; bases outside the gene matches: 12. The CDR3 reads CASSALGGFGGNTGELFF. CDR3 DNA: TGTGCCAGCAGCGCTCTGGGAGGGTTTGGGGGGAACACCGGGGAGCTGTTTTTT.

The chain recombines TRBV3-1 (or the pseudogene TRBV3-2) with TRBJ2-3, with 11 bases matching TRBD2. Germline assignment: CDR1 LGHDT and CDR2 YNNKEL (reference sequence). The CDR3 contains 18 residues. Unmatched junction bases numbered 13, after V lost 2 bases and J lost 6 bases. CDR3 nucleotide sequence: TGTGCCAGCAGCCAAACTAGCGGGGGAAGGGTGCACAAGGATACGCAGTATTTT. Translation gives CASSQTSGGRVHKDTQYF.

V is TRBV13 and J is TRBJ2-5; D gene ambiguous. CDR3 length: 12 amino acids. Germline CDR1 PRHDT, CDR2 FYEKMQ (reference sequence). Trimming removed 5 bases from V and 0 bases from J, with 4 bases in between. DNA for the CDR3: TGTGCCAGCAGCCGGTACCAAGAGACCCAGTACTTC. Translating it yields CASSRYQETQYF.

The chain recombines TRBV6-9 with TRBJ2-4, with TRBD2 as a possible D gene (5 bases). Trimming took off 2 bases at V and 0 bases at J, with 17 bases between the two ends. Per germline, CDR1 MNHGY and CDR2 SVAAGI. The length of the CDR3 is 18 residues. Here the CDR3 reads CASSYTLGLLLAKNIQYF. The CDR3 DNA reads TGTGCCAGCAGTTATACCCTTGGACTTCTCCTAGCCAAAAACATTCAGTACTTC.

The chain employs TRBV6-5 and TRBJ1-2, with 7 nucleotides matching TRBD1. In germline, CDR1 is MNHEY, CDR2 SVGAGI. Losses at the gene ends were 5 bases for V and 5 bases for J; bases not matched to a gene: 2. The CDR3 has 12 amino acids. CDR3 in DNA: TGTGCCAGCAGTCCGGGACAGTATGGCTACACCTTC. This sequence encodes CASSPGQYGYTF.

The rearrangement joins TRBV30 to TRBJ1-4; D not certain. V was trimmed by 0 bases and J by 3 bases, leaving 8 bases between them. The CDR3 has 14 residues. The V gene's germline CDR1 is GTSNPN and CDR2 SVGIG (reference sequence). The CDR3 region is CAWSVRVANEKLFF. The DNA of the CDR3 is TGTGCCTGGAGTGTAAGGGTAGCTAATGAAAAACTGTTTTTT. The entire variable domain, with the rest obtained from reference TRBV30 and TRBJ1-4, is as follows: SQTIHQWPATLVQPVGSPLSLECTVEGTSNPNLYWYRQAAGRGLQLLFYSVGIGQISSEVPQNLSASRPQDRQFILSSKKLLLSDSGFYLCAWSVRVANEKLFFGSGTQLSVL.

The chain combines TRBV4-1 with TRBJ1-4, with D possibly being TRBD1 (6 bases). Per the germline V gene, CDR1 is MGHRA and CDR2 is YSYEKL. The CDR3 spans 15 residues. The germline V and J ends were trimmed by 5 bases and 4 bases, with 14 bases remaining between them. The CDR3 DNA sequence: TGCGCCAGCAGCTCCCGCGGACAGATTAATGAAAAACTGTTTTTT. Protein product: CASSSRGQINEKLFF.